Listed below are T cell receptor beta chains from one sample, sequenced in a study of blood T cell repertoires in COVID-19. The repertoire was sequenced with immunoSEQ multiplex PCR; TCRdb's copy has only in-frame clones and lacks some. Among 200,000 to 250,000 clones, less than 85% were seen once, and the ten largest hold 4.5% to 7%. Sequenced material: peripheral blood. The receptors shown here come from a woman between 65 and 79 years old with acute or convalescent COVID-19. CDR3s include the opening cysteine and the closing phenylalanine or tryptophan. Fields, in order: D gene, clone size, V gene, J gene, CDR3 DNA, CDR3 protein. A D gene is named only where the DNA matches it firmly. Clone size appears in some rows only: once, few, many, or a class for an expanded clone.

D gene: .
clone size: once
V gene: TRBV28
J gene: TRBJ1-2
CDR3 DNA: TGTGCCAGCAGTGGGGCGACGGAGTTCGACTATGGCTACACCTTC
CDR3 protein: CASSGATEFDYGYTF

D gene: TRBD1
clone size: few
V gene: TRBV29-1
J gene: TRBJ1-1
CDR3 DNA: TGCAGCGTTGATAGGGACAGGAAAGCTTTCTTT
CDR3 protein: CSVDRDRKAFF

D gene: TRBD2
clone size: .
V gene: TRBV27
J gene: TRBJ2-5
CDR3 DNA: TGTGCCAGCGGAGGACTAGCGGCCATCCAAGAGACCCAGTACTTC
CDR3 protein: CASGGLAAIQETQYF

D gene: .
clone size: .
V gene: TRBV28
J gene: TRBJ1-2
CDR3 DNA: TGTGCCAGCAGTTTTTTGGGGGCTACGTTTGGCTACACCTTC
CDR3 protein: CASSFLGATFGYTF

D gene: TRBD2
clone size: .
V gene: TRBV7-3
J gene: TRBJ2-5
CDR3 DNA: TGTGCCAGCAGCTTAAACCCCCCCCTAGCGGGAGGGAAGAGGGGTCGAGAGACCCAGTACTTC
CDR3 protein: CASSLNPPLAGGKRGRETQYF

D gene: TRBD1
clone size: few
V gene: TRBV5-6
J gene: TRBJ1-4
CDR3 DNA: TGTGCCAGCAGCTGGGGACAGGGGAGTGAAAAACTGTTTTTT
CDR3 protein: CASSWGQGSEKLFF

D gene: TRBD2
clone size: .
V gene: TRBV28
J gene: TRBJ2-7
CDR3 DNA: TGTGCCAGCAGTTCCCCTAGCGGGAGGGCCCCCTACGAGCAGTACTTC
CDR3 protein: CASSSPSGRAPYEQYF

D gene: TRBD1
clone size: .
V gene: TRBV5-8
J gene: TRBJ1-6
CDR3 DNA: TGTGCCAGCAGCCCCAGGGGGAGCTCCTATAATTCACCCCTCCACTTT
CDR3 protein: CASSPRGSSYNSPLHF

D gene: .
clone size: .
V gene: TRBV27
J gene: TRBJ1-2
CDR3 DNA: TGTGCCAGCAGTAAGACAGGTAGTGGTGGCTACACCTTC
CDR3 protein: CASSKTGSGGYTF

D gene: TRBD2
clone size: .
V gene: TRBV5-1
J gene: TRBJ2-7
CDR3 DNA: TGCGCCAGCAGCTTGACTAGCGGATCCCATAATTACGAGCAGTACTTC
CDR3 protein: CASSLTSGSHNYEQYF

D gene: .
clone size: .
V gene: TRBV6-5
J gene: TRBJ1-1
CDR3 DNA: TGTGCCAGCTTAAAGGCCCCGAGGACTGAAGCTTTCTTT
CDR3 protein: CASLKAPRTEAFF

D gene: .
clone size: .
V gene: TRBV3-1/TRBV3-2
J gene: TRBJ1-5
CDR3 DNA: TGTGCCAGCAGCCAAGGAGGCCTGGAAGGTCAGCCCCAGCATTTT
CDR3 protein: CASSQGGLEGQPQHF

D gene: .
clone size: .
V gene: TRBV27
J gene: TRBJ2-1
CDR3 DNA: TGTGCCAGCAGTTTCGGAGGCTCCTACAATGAGCAGTTCTTC
CDR3 protein: CASSFGGSYNEQFF

D gene: TRBD2
clone size: .
V gene: TRBV5-1
J gene: TRBJ2-7
CDR3 DNA: TGCGCCAGCGGACCTAGCGGACCTACCTACGAGCAGTACTTC
CDR3 protein: CASGPSGPTYEQYF

D gene: TRBD2
clone size: few
V gene: TRBV7-8
J gene: TRBJ2-3
CDR3 DNA: TGTGCCAGCAGCCCGGGGGTGGCGGGAGGGCGAGATACGCAGTATTTT
CDR3 protein: CASSPGVAGGRDTQYF

D gene: TRBD1
clone size: .
V gene: TRBV2
J gene: TRBJ1-1
CDR3 DNA: TGTGCCAGCAGCCCATACAGGGGAGGATGGAACACTGAAGCTTTCTTT
CDR3 protein: CASSPYRGGWNTEAFF

D gene: .
clone size: few
V gene: TRBV6-6
J gene: TRBJ2-5
CDR3 DNA: TGTGCCAGCAGTGCCGGGACAACAGAGACCCAGTACTTC
CDR3 protein: CASSAGTTETQYF

D gene: TRBD2
clone size: .
V gene: TRBV7-2
J gene: TRBJ2-3
CDR3 DNA: TGTGCCAGCAGGAGGACTAGCGGGAAGGCAGATACGCAGTATTTT
CDR3 protein: CASRRTSGKADTQYF

D gene: .
clone size: .
V gene: TRBV15
J gene: TRBJ1-5
CDR3 DNA: TGTGCCACCAGCAGAGATCTCGAGGGCTATCAGCCCCAGCATTTT
CDR3 protein: CATSRDLEGYQPQHF

D gene: TRBD2
clone size: .
V gene: TRBV19
J gene: TRBJ2-1
CDR3 DNA: TGTGCCAGTAGTCAGGGGACTAGCGGGAGCTCCTACAATGAGCAGTTCTTC
CDR3 protein: CASSQGTSGSSYNEQFF

D gene: .
clone size: few
V gene: TRBV15
J gene: TRBJ1-5
CDR3 DNA: TGTGCCACCAGCCCCAGCGAGTCGGCGGTAATCAATCAGCCCCAGCATTTT
CDR3 protein: CATSPSESAVINQPQHF

D gene: .
clone size: .
V gene: TRBV28
J gene: TRBJ2-7
CDR3 DNA: TGTGCCAGCAGTTTCGCCCCCAGCTACGAGCAGTACTTC
CDR3 protein: CASSFAPSYEQYF

D gene: .
clone size: .
V gene: TRBV2
J gene: TRBJ2-1
CDR3 DNA: TGTGCCAGCAGTGAACAGCGGCCATACAATGAGCAGTTCTTC
CDR3 protein: CASSEQRPYNEQFF

D gene: .
clone size: .
V gene: TRBV27
J gene: TRBJ2-7
CDR3 DNA: TGTGCCAGCAGTACCCGGGACGGGACATACGAGCAGTACTTC
CDR3 protein: CASSTRDGTYEQYF

D gene: .
clone size: once
V gene: TRBV19
J gene: TRBJ2-7
CDR3 DNA: TGTGCCAGTAGTATAGTTGCACAGGGTCCCGGCGAGCAGTACTTC
CDR3 protein: CASSIVAQGPGEQYF

D gene: .
clone size: .
V gene: TRBV29-1
J gene: TRBJ2-5
CDR3 DNA: TGCAGCGTTGAGGGGCAGCAAGAGACCCAGTACTTC
CDR3 protein: CSVEGQQETQYF

D gene: TRBD1
clone size: .
V gene: TRBV10-3
J gene: TRBJ1-2
CDR3 DNA: TGTGCCATCAGAGAACAGGGGTCCGCCTATGGCTACACCTTC
CDR3 protein: CAIREQGSAYGYTF

D gene: .
clone size: few
V gene: TRBV7-8
J gene: TRBJ1-5
CDR3 DNA: TGTGCCAGCAGCTTAGTGGGGGGAAATAGTCAGCCCCAGCATTTT
CDR3 protein: CASSLVGGNSQPQHF

D gene: TRBD2
clone size: .
V gene: TRBV5-1
J gene: TRBJ2-3
CDR3 DNA: TGCGCCAGCAGCTTGGCACTAGCGGGAAGCACAGATACGCAGTATTTT
CDR3 protein: CASSLALAGSTDTQYF

D gene: .
clone size: once
V gene: TRBV7-9
J gene: TRBJ1-3
CDR3 DNA: TGTGCCAGCAGCGTAAACCCTCGAGGGAATGTGGGAAACACCATATATTTT
CDR3 protein: CASSVNPRGNVGNTIYF

D gene: .
clone size: .
V gene: TRBV2
J gene: TRBJ2-7
CDR3 DNA: TGTGCCAGCACTCTGCGGGGCTCCTACGAGCAGTACTTC
CDR3 protein: CASTLRGSYEQYF

D gene: TRBD1
clone size: once
V gene: TRBV29-1
J gene: TRBJ2-1
CDR3 DNA: TGCAGCGTTGAAGTGAACAGGGGTGGATACAATGAGCAGTTCTTC
CDR3 protein: CSVEVNRGGYNEQFF

D gene: .
clone size: .
V gene: TRBV10-3
J gene: TRBJ2-2
CDR3 DNA: TGTGCCATCAGGCTTTCGGGAGACGGCACCGGGGAGCTGTTTTTT
CDR3 protein: CAIRLSGDGTGELFF

D gene: .
clone size: .
V gene: TRBV2
J gene: TRBJ2-3
CDR3 DNA: TGTGCCAGCAGTAAAGACGGGTACACAGATACGCAGTATTTT
CDR3 protein: CASSKDGYTDTQYF

D gene: TRBD1
clone size: .
V gene: TRBV6-1
J gene: TRBJ1-1
CDR3 DNA: TGTGCCAGCAGTGAACAGGGGGCTGTGCCCACTGAAGCTTTCTTT
CDR3 protein: CASSEQGAVPTEAFF

D gene: TRBD1
clone size: .
V gene: TRBV28
J gene: TRBJ2-3
CDR3 DNA: TGTGCCAGCAGTTTAGGGGACAGCGGTTTTACGCAGTATTTT
CDR3 protein: CASSLGDSGFTQYF

D gene: .
clone size: few
V gene: TRBV10-3
J gene: TRBJ1-5
CDR3 DNA: TGTGCCACCCGTTCAGGGGTAAGCAATCAGCCCCAGCATTTT
CDR3 protein: CATRSGVSNQPQHF